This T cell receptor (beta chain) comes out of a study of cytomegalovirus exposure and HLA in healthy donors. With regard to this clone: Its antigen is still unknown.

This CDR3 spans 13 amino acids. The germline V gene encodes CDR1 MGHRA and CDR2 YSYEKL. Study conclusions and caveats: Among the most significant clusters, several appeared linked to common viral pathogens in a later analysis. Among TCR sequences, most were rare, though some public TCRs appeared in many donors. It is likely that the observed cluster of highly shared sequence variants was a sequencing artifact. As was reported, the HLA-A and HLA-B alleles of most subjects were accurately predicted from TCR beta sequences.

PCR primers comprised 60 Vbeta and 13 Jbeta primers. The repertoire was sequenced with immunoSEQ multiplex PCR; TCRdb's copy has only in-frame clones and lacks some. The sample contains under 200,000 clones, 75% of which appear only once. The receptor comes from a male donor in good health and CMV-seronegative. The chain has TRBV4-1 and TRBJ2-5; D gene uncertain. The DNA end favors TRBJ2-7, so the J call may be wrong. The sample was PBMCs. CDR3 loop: CASSQGHTYEQYF. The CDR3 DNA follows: TGCGCCAGCAGCCAAGGACACACCTACGAGCAGTACTTC.